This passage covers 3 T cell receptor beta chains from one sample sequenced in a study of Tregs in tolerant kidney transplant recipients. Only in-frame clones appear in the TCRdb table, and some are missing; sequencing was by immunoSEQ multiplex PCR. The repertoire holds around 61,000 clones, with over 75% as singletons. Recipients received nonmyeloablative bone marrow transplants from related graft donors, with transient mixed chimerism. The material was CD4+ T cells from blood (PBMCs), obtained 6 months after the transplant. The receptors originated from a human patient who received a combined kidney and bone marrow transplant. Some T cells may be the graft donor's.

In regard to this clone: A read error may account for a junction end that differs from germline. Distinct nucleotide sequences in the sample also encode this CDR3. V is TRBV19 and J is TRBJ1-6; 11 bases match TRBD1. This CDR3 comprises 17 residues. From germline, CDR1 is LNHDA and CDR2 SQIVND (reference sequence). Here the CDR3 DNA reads TGTGCCAGTAGTACCAGGACAGGGGGCTCCTATAATTCCCCCCTCCACTTT. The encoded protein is CASSTRTGGSYNSPLHF.

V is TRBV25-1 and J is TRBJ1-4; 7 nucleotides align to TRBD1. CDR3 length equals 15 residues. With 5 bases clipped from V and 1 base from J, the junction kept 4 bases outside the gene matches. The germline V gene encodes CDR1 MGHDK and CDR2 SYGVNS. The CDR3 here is CASSPHRGTNEKLFF. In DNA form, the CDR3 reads TGTGCCAGCAGTCCACACAGGGGAACTAATGAAAAACTGTTTTTT.

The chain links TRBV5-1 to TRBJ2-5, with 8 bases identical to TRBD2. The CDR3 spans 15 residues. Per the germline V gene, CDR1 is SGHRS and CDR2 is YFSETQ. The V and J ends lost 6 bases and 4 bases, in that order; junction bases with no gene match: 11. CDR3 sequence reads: CASISGTGWGETQYF. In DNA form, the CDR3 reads TGCGCCAGCATTAGCGGGACCGGGTGGGGAGAGACCCAGTACTTC.